Listed here are 23 T cell receptor beta chains from one sample, sequenced in a study of blood T cell repertoires in COVID-19. Generated by immunoSEQ multiplex PCR, the TCRdb table keeps only in-frame clones and is missing some. The sample records roughly 150,000 clones, 80% being singletons. The sequenced sample consisted of peripheral blood. These receptors were collected from a woman aged 45 to 65 with acute or convalescent COVID-19.

This clone has a count of ten or more. The rearrangement links TRBV5-1 to TRBJ1-2; D is undetermined. The CDR3 is made up of 15 amino acids. V was trimmed by 4 bases and J by 7 bases, leaving 20 bases between them. The germline CDR1 and CDR2 sequences are SGHRS and YFSETQ. The CDR3: CASSPDPGLGGGYTF. The CDR3 DNA is TGCGCCAGCAGCCCCGACCCAGGCCTCGGAGGTGGCTACACCTTC.

The chain has TRBV28 and TRBJ1-4; a possible D gene is TRBD1 (5 bases). V was trimmed by 2 bases and J by 13 bases, leaving 29 bases between them. CDR1 and CDR2 (germline): MDHEN, SYDVKM. The CDR3 is 18 residues long. CDR3 sequence reads: CASSLQSPGLNKKRGLFF. For the CDR3, the DNA is TGTGCCAGCAGTTTACAAAGCCCGGGACTCAACAAAAAGCGGGGACTGTTTTTT.

The chain is built from TRBV6-2 or TRBV6-3 and TRBJ1-6; 7 bases are shared with TRBD1. The CDR3 is 18 amino acids. V was clipped by 2 bases and J by 9 bases; unmatched bases: 16. Germline V gene sequence: CDR1 MNHEY, CDR2 SVGEGT. The CDR3 spells CASSYLDRAPNFGSPLHF. CDR3 nucleotide sequence: TGTGCCAGCAGTTACCTCGACAGGGCGCCTAATTTTGGTTCACCCCTCCACTTT.

V is TRBV2 and J is TRBJ1-4; the D is unclear. Germline lookup yields CDR1 SNHLY and CDR2 FYNNEI. V was clipped by 4 bases and J by 11 bases, with 14 bases between them. The CDR3 loop spans 13 amino acids. CDR3 sequence: CASSGEVGGKLFF. The DNA of the CDR3 is TGTGCCAGCAGTGGAGAGGTCGGAGGCAAACTGTTTTTT. The variable domain in full, completed from reference TRBV2 and TRBJ1-4, reads EPEVTQTPSHQVTQMGQEVILRCVPISNHLYFYWYRQILGQKVEFLVSFYNNEISEKSEIFDDQFSVERPDGSNFTLKIRSTKLEDSAMYFCASSGEVGGKLFFGSGTQLSVL.

The CDR3 protein is CASSDGTSADTQYF. CDR3 nucleotides: TGTGCCAGCAGCGACGGGACTTCCGCCGATACGCAGTATTTT. V gene TRBV9 combines with J gene TRBJ2-3; maybe TRBD2 (6 bases). The CDR3 totals 14 residues. Per the germline V gene, CDR1 is SGDLS and CDR2 is YYNGEE. The ends were cut back, 3 bases at V and 6 bases at J, with 14 bases in the middle.

This clone came up a few times. The rearrangement joins TRBV3-1 (or the pseudogene TRBV3-2) to TRBJ2-3; 7 nucleotides align to TRBD2. J was trimmed by 5 bases and V by 4 bases; bases with no gene match: 9. This CDR3 contains 15 residues. Per the germline V gene, CDR1 is LGHDT and CDR2 is YNNKEL (reference sequence). CDR3 protein: CASSPRTRSGDTQYF. CDR3 coding DNA: TGTGCCAGCAGCCCTCGGACTAGAAGTGGAGATACGCAGTATTTT.

The chain carries TRBV6-6 and TRBJ2-7; D unclear. This CDR3 region has 14 residues. Trimming took 6 bases from V and 4 from J, leaving 16 bases between them. The germline CDR1 and CDR2 sequences are MNHNY and SVGAGI (reference sequence). The CDR3 is CASRRMTGSYEQYF. The CDR3 nucleotides are TGTGCCAGCAGGAGGATGACGGGTTCGTACGAGCAGTACTTC.

The V gene is TRBV15, the J gene TRBJ1-1; D is unresolved. V dropped 1 base and J dropped 3 bases, with 9 bases sitting between them. CDR1 is LNHNV and CDR2 is YYDKDF in the germline V gene (reference sequence). This CDR3 is built from 14 residues. The CDR3 spells CATSRVLSDTEAFF. The CDR3 region has the DNA TGTGCCACCAGCAGAGTTCTCTCGGACACTGAAGCTTTCTTT.

This chain uses TRBV19 with TRBJ2-1, with 10 bases that match TRBD1. After removal of 8 bases from V and 6 bases from J, the junction contained 7 bases not matched to a gene. The CDR3 contains 14 residues. Germline V CDR1 and CDR2: LNHDA, SQIVND (reference sequence). Here the CDR3 reads CASQPGQGTNEQFF. CDR3 sequence (DNA): TGTGCCAGTCAACCGGGACAGGGGACCAATGAGCAGTTCTTC. Full variable domain (missing parts from reference TRBV19 and TRBJ2-1): DGGITQSPKYLFRKEGQNVTLSCEQNLNHDAMYWYRQDPGQGLRLIYYSQIVNDFQKGDIAEGYSVSREKKESFPLTVTSAQKNPTAFYLCASQPGQGTNEQFFGPGTRLTVL.

The CDR3 loop reads CATSDPGQGRNEKLFF. The CDR3 nucleotides read TGTGCCACCAGTGATCCCGGACAGGGCCGTAATGAAAAACTGTTTTTT. The chain has TRBV24-1 and TRBJ1-4; TRBD1 aligns across 8 bases. Germline values: CDR1 KGHDR, CDR2 SFDVKD. CDR3 length equals 16 residues. Trimming took 3 bases from V and 4 from J; bases not matched to a gene: 6.

The chain carries TRBV6-6 and TRBJ2-7; 9 bases agree with TRBD1. With V trimmed by 6 bases and J by 13 bases, 10 bases remained unmatched. The CDR3 sequence is 12 residues long. Germline V gives CDR1 MNHNY, CDR2 SVGAGI (reference sequence). DNA for the CDR3: TGTGCCAGCAGCCGGGACAGGGCAGAACCTTACTTC. Translated, it gives CASSRDRAEPYF.

The chain links TRBV7-6 to TRBJ2-2; a weak D match, TRBD1 (6 bases). The CDR3 is 16 amino acids. Trimming removed 5 bases at V and 5 bases at J, with 18 bases between. Germline CDR1 and CDR2: SGHVS and FNYEAQ. This CDR3 reads CASSPRQDPRTGELFF. The CDR3 region has the DNA TGTGCCAGCAGCCCTCGACAGGACCCTAGGACCGGGGAGCTGTTTTTT. The full variable domain, with the rest looked up from reference TRBV7-6 and TRBJ2-2, is GAGVSQSPRYKVTKRGQDVALRCDPISGHVSLYWYRQALGQGPEFLTYFNYEAQQDKSGLPNDRFSAERPEGSISTLTIQRTEQRDSAMYRCASSPRQDPRTGELFFGEGSRLTVL.

This chain uses TRBV9 with TRBJ2-3, with D tentatively TRBD1 (6 bases). CDR1 and CDR2 from the germline V gene are SGDLS and YYNGEE. CDR3 size: 14 residues. V lost 4 bases and J lost 4, with 13 bases in between. The CDR3, as DNA: TGTGCCAGCAGCCCCTACAGGGTCCCAGATACGCAGTATTTT. It specifies CASSPYRVPDTQYF. Variable domain in full (rest from reference TRBV9 and TRBJ2-3): DSGVTQTPKHLITATGQRVTLRCSPRSGDLSVYWYQQSLDQGLQFLIQYYNGEERAKGNILERFSAQQFPDLHSELNLSSLELGDSALYFCASSPYRVPDTQYFGPGTRLTVL.

This clone was detected a few times. V usage is TRBV7-9 and J usage is TRBJ1-2; D is ambiguous. This CDR3 is 15 amino acids long. V lost 1 base and J lost 1, with 10 bases in between. Germline values: CDR1 SEHNR, CDR2 FQNEAQ (reference sequence). As DNA, the CDR3 is TGTGCCAGCAGCTTAGTTTTTGCCAGTAACTATGGCTACACCTTC. It yields the protein CASSLVFASNYGYTF. The full variable domain, its missing parts supplied by reference TRBV7-9 and TRBJ1-2, is DTGVSQNPRHKITKRGQNVTFRCDPISEHNRLYWYRQTLGQGPEFLTYFQNEAQLEKSRLLSDRFSAERPKGSFSTLEIQRTEQGDSAMYLCASSLVFASNYGYTFGSGTRLTVV.

The table lists this clone with a count of one. The rearrangement links TRBV6-2 or TRBV6-3 to TRBJ2-5; TRBD2 is a possible D gene (6 bases). The CDR3 runs to 14 residues. In germline, CDR1 is MNHEY, CDR2 SVGEGT. Trimming removed 6 bases from V and 2 bases from J, with 13 bases in between. The CDR3, as DNA: TGTGCCAGCAGCGAGTGGGGGGAACAAGAGACCCAGTACTTC. Translating gives CASSEWGEQETQYF.

The chain links TRBV9 to TRBJ1-2; D is perhaps TRBD1 (6 bases). From germline, CDR1 is SGDLS and CDR2 YYNGEE. The V end was cut by 4 bases, the J end by 8 bases, with 15 bases between. The CDR3 sequence is 13 residues long. The CDR3 coding sequence is TGTGCCAGCAGCCAGACAGGCATTCGGGGCTACACCTTC. Translated, it gives CASSQTGIRGYTF.

This chain connects TRBV19 to TRBJ2-5; tentative D call: TRBD1 (5 bases). Germline V gene sequence: CDR1 LNHDA, CDR2 SQIVND (reference sequence). The CDR3 sequence is 13 residues long. V lost 3 bases, J lost 5 bases, and 10 bases lay in between. The CDR3, as DNA: TGTGCCAGTAGTATGAGTAGGGGTGAGACCCAGTACTTC. This translates into CASSMSRGETQYF. The whole variable domain, remainder taken from reference TRBV19 and TRBJ2-5, is DGGITQSPKYLFRKEGQNVTLSCEQNLNHDAMYWYRQDPGQGLRLIYYSQIVNDFQKGDIAEGYSVSREKKESFPLTVTSAQKNPTAFYLCASSMSRGETQYFGPGTRLLVL.

For the CDR3, the DNA is TGCGCCAGCAGCTTGGATACAGGGGGCTCTGGGGGCACTGAAGCTTTCTTT. It codes for CASSLDTGGSGGTEAFF. The rearrangement links TRBV5-1 to TRBJ1-1, with 9 bases matching TRBD1. There are 17 residues in the CDR3. Germline CDR1 is SGHRS and CDR2 is YFSETQ. V gave up 0 bases and J gave up 4 bases; unmatched junction bases: 10.

This clone has more than one count but fewer than ten. This chain connects TRBV7-6 to TRBJ2-7; D is possibly TRBD2 (5 bases). Germline CDR1 is SGHVS and CDR2 is FNYEAQ. The CDR3 totals 14 residues. V was clipped by 0 bases and J by 10 bases, with 16 bases between them. For the CDR3, the DNA is TGTGCCAGCAGCTTAGCGCTATCGGGGTTCTCCCAGTACTTC. This codes for CASSLALSGFSQYF. Full variable domain (outside the CDR3, taken from reference TRBV7-6 and TRBJ2-7): GAGVSQSPRYKVTKRGQDVALRCDPISGHVSLYWYRQALGQGPEFLTYFNYEAQQDKSGLPNDRFSAERPEGSISTLTIQRTEQRDSAMYRCASSLALSGFSQYFGPGTRLTVT.

J is TRBJ1-2 and V is TRBV24-1; 7 bases match TRBD1. Germline loops: CDR1 KGHDR, CDR2 SFDVKD. V lost 9 bases to trimming and J lost 0 bases; unmatched junction nucleotides: 6. This CDR3 is built from 14 residues. This CDR3 reads CATGSTGTNYGYTF. CDR3 in DNA: TGTGCCACCGGTTCGACAGGGACTAACTATGGCTACACCTTC.

In its sample, this clone was seen a few times. The rearrangement joins TRBV6-2 or TRBV6-3 to TRBJ2-7; 7 bases map to TRBD1. CDR1 is MNHEY, CDR2 SVGEGT, per germline. The CDR3 has 15 residues. The V segment lost 5 bases and the J segment 3 bases; nucleotides outside the gene matches: 10. The CDR3 reads CASSRGQRLNYEQYF. Here the CDR3 DNA reads TGTGCCAGCAGTCGGGGACAGAGATTAAACTACGAGCAGTACTTC.

The J gene is TRBJ1-2, the V gene TRBV5-1; D might be TRBD1 (5 bases). Trimming shortened V by 0 bases and J by 0 bases, and 9 bases separated the two germline ends. Germline CDR1 and CDR2: SGHRS and YFSETQ. The CDR3 consists of 15 residues. CDR3 in DNA: TGCGCCAGCAGCTTGGTCCTGGGGCCTAACTATGGCTACACCTTC. It specifies CASSLVLGPNYGYTF.

This rearrangement joins TRBV6-2 or TRBV6-3 to TRBJ1-4; unclear D gene. Trimming shortened V by 4 bases and J by 3 bases, and 12 bases separated the two germline ends. Germline lookup yields CDR1 MNHEY and CDR2 SVGEGT. The CDR3 runs to 15 residues. As DNA, the CDR3 is TGTGCCAGCAGTTCTAGCCTTGCGGCTAATGAAAAACTGTTTTTT. This codes for CASSSSLAANEKLFF.